The 15 T cell receptor beta chains below were found in one sample sequenced in a study of neurological immune-mediated disorders. TCRdb itself ran the 5' RACE reads through MiXCR, one entry per CDR3 protein. The sample holds tens of thousands of distinct CDR3 sequences; around 3% are singletons and the top ten take about 3.5%. Material for sequencing was PBMCs. Every receptor here comes from a man aged 40-55 years with multiple sclerosis.

This clonotype is judged medium-sized. V is TRBV9 and J is TRBJ2-1; 8 bases are shared with TRBD2. The V and J ends lost 6 bases and 1 base, in that order; junction bases with no gene match: 18. CDR3 size: 19 residues. Looked up from germline, CDR1 is SGDLS and CDR2 is YYNGEE. For the CDR3, the DNA is TGTGCCAGCAACCCGATCGGGCTAGCGGGCCATGCGTCCTACAATGAGCAGTTCTTC. Translation gives CASNPIGLAGHASYNEQFF.

The sample holds many counts of this clonotype. This rearrangement joins TRBV6-5 to TRBJ2-7; 10 bases are a match to TRBD1. The CDR3 is 14 amino acids. V was clipped by 5 bases and J by 6 bases; unmatched bases: 7. Per the germline V gene, CDR1 is MNHEY and CDR2 is SVGAGI. DNA of the CDR3: TGTGCCAGCAGTCACCGGGACAGGGGAACCGAGCAGTACTTC. Translated, it gives CASSHRDRGTEQYF.

This clonotype has only a few counts. This could be a read error, since a much larger clone is one nucleotide away. The rearrangement links TRBV5-1 to TRBJ2-7; D is perhaps TRBD2 (6 bases). The CDR3 has 12 amino acids. Germline CDR1 reads SGHRS; CDR2 reads YFSETQ. The CDR3 spells CDSKGGSYEQYF. CDR3 nucleotides: TGCGACAGCAAAGGAGGGTCCTACGAGCAGTACTTC.

This clonotype was seen at least ten times. The gene calls are TRBV12-3 or TRBV12-4 and TRBJ2-3, with 11 bases lining up with TRBD2. The CDR3 spans 17 residues. J lost 4 bases, V lost 6 bases, and 12 bases had no gene match. The CDR3: CASSPKLAGVSSDTQYF. DNA for the CDR3: TGTGCCAGCAGCCCTAAACTAGCGGGAGTTAGTTCAGATACGCAGTATTTT.

This clonotype was picked up many times. The chain combines TRBV2 with TRBJ2-3, with D possibly being TRBD2 (5 bases). This CDR3 comprises 12 residues. Germline V CDR1 and CDR2: SNHLY, FYNNEI. The V end was cut by 7 bases, the J end by 2 bases, with 7 bases between. CDR3 sequence (DNA): TGTGCCAGCAAGGAGGACACAGATACGCAGTATTTT. Translated, it gives CASKEDTDTQYF.

This clonotype was observed at least ten times. V gene TRBV20-1 combines with J gene TRBJ2-7, with unresolved D. Germline V gene sequence: CDR1 DFQATT, CDR2 SNEGSKA (reference sequence). This CDR3 comprises 13 residues. Trimming took 3 bases from V and 0 from J, leaving 9 bases between them. Here the CDR3 reads CSASPQTSYEQYF. The CDR3 DNA reads as TGCAGTGCTAGTCCCCAAACCTCCTACGAGCAGTACTTC.

The V call is TRBV7-9, the J call TRBJ1-4; D might be TRBD1 (5 bases). V lost 3 bases and J 8 bases, leaving 13 bases between the germline ends. This CDR3 is built from 14 residues. The germline CDR1 and CDR2 sequences are SEHNR and FQNEAQ (reference sequence). CDR3 protein: CASSFWFGAEKLFF. CDR3 sequence (DNA): TGTGCCAGCAGCTTTTGGTTTGGGGCCGAAAAACTGTTTTTT.

The sample holds many counts of this clonotype. The chain has TRBV20-1 and TRBJ2-1; 12 bases align to TRBD1. With 7 bases clipped from V and 6 bases from J, the junction kept 7 bases outside the gene matches. CDR1 is DFQATT, CDR2 SNEGSKA, per germline (reference sequence). This CDR3 has 14 amino acids. The CDR3 sequence: CSGEGQGATNEQFF. The CDR3 nucleotides are TGCAGTGGAGAGGGACAGGGGGCCACCAATGAGCAGTTCTTC.

There are many counts of this clonotype. The J gene is TRBJ2-1, the V gene TRBV20-1; 8 nucleotides align to TRBD2. The germline gives CDR1 DFQATT, CDR2 SNEGSKA (reference sequence). This CDR3 spans 17 amino acids. Germline trimming cut 0 bases from V and 0 bases from J; bases unmatched to any gene: 7. The CDR3 DNA sequence: TGCAGTGCTAGAGATCCCAGCGGGAGTAGCTCCTACAATGAGCAGTTCTTC. Protein product: CSARDPSGSSSYNEQFF.

This clonotype was seen many times. The chain employs TRBV7-3 and TRBJ2-3; 12 bases fit TRBD2. Germline-derived CDR1 and CDR2 are SGHTA and FQGTGA. V was clipped by 5 bases and J by 7 bases; unmatched bases: 7. This CDR3 comprises 15 residues. This CDR3 is CASSPTSGSLNTQYF. CDR3 nucleotides: TGTGCCAGCAGCCCGACTAGCGGGAGCCTCAATACGCAGTATTTT. Supplemented by reference TRBV7-3 and TRBJ2-3, the full variable domain reads GAGVSQTPSNKVTEKGKYVELRCDPISGHTALYWYRQSLGQGPEFLIYFQGTGAADDSGLPNDRFFAVRPEGSVSTLKIQRTERGDSAVYLCASSPTSGSLNTQYFGPGTRLTVL.

This clonotype was counted at least ten times. The chain has TRBV7-2 and TRBJ2-1; D not resolved. CDR1 and CDR2 from the germline V gene are SGHTA and FQGNSA. V shed 5 bases and J shed 4 bases, with 3 bases lying between them. The CDR3 runs to 11 residues. The CDR3 DNA reads as TGTGCCAGCAGCGCGTACAATGAGCAGTTCTTC. Translating gives CASSAYNEQFF.

Ten or more counts support this clonotype. The V call is TRBV7-9, the J call TRBJ2-7; D gene uncertain. The CDR3 has 12 residues. V was cut by 6 bases and J by 2 bases, with 8 bases left in between. The germline gives CDR1 SEHNR, CDR2 FQNEAQ (reference sequence). In DNA, the CDR3 is TGTGCCAGCAGTTGGGCCCCCTACGAGCAGTACTTC. The encoded protein is CASSWAPYEQYF.

In its sample, this clonotype was seen many times. This chain uses TRBV7-6 with TRBJ2-1; 7 bases are shared with TRBD2. The CDR3 loop spans 15 amino acids. The V segment lost 1 base and the J segment 6 bases; nucleotides outside the gene matches: 6. Germline CDR1 SGHVS, CDR2 FNYEAQ. CDR3 DNA sequence: TGTGCCAGCAGCTTAGATGCGGGAGCAGGCAATGAGCAGTTCTTC. It translates to CASSLDAGAGNEQFF.

This clonotype was observed at least ten times. The rearrangement joins TRBV7-2 to TRBJ2-3; TRBD2 agrees at 12 bases. Trimming cost V 0 bases and J 2 bases; bases outside gene matches: 6. CDR1 is SGHTA and CDR2 is FQGNSA in the germline V gene. The CDR3 runs 18 residues. Here the CDR3 reads CASSLALLAGGITDTQYF. The CDR3 DNA reads TGTGCCAGCAGCTTAGCCCTACTAGCGGGGGGTATCACAGATACGCAGTATTTT.

The V and J genes are TRBV18 and TRBJ1-4; maybe TRBD1 (6 bases). The CDR3 is 13 residues long. The V end lost 3 bases, the J end lost 8 bases, and 10 bases lay between the germline ends. CDR1 and CDR2 (germline): KGHSH, LQKENI. The CDR3 here is CASSPQQGEKLFF. The CDR3 DNA sequence: TGTGCCAGCTCACCCCAACAGGGAGAAAAACTGTTTTTT.